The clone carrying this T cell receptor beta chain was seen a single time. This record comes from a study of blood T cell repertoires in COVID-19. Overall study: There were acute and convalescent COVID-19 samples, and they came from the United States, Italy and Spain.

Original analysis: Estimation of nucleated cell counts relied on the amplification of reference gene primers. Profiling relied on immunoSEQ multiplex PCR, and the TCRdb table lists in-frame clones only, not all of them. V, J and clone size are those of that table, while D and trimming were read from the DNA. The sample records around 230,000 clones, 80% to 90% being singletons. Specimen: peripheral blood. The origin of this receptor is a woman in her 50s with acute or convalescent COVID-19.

The CDR3 region is CASANHQETQYF. CDR3 nucleotides: TGCGCCTCAGCGAACCACCAAGAGACCCAGTACTTC. The chain has TRBV5-1 and TRBJ2-5; D not resolved. This CDR3 has 12 residues. Trimming took 10 bases from V and 0 from J, leaving 10 bases between them. Germline CDR1 is SGHRS and CDR2 is YFSETQ.